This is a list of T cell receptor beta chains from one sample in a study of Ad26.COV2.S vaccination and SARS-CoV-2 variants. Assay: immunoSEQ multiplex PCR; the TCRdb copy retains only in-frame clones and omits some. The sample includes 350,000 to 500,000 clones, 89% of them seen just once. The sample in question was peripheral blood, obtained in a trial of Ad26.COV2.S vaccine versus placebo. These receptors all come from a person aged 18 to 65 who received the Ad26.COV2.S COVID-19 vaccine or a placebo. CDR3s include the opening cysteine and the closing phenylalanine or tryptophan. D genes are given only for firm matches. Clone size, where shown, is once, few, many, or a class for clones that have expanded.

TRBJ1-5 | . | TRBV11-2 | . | CASSLGDSFYSNQPQHF | TGTGCCAGCAGCTTGGGTGACAGCTTCTATAGCAATCAGCCCCAGCATTTT
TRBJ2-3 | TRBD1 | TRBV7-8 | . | CASSPQGASADTQYF | TGTGCCAGCAGCCCTCAGGGGGCCTCGGCAGATACGCAGTATTTT
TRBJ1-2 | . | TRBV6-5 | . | CASSYSTEARYTF | TGTGCCAGCAGTTACTCCACGGAGGCTCGGTACACCTTC
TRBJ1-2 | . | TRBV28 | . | CASSRSPKGYGYTF | TGTGCCAGCAGCAGAAGTCCCAAGGGCTATGGCTACACCTTC
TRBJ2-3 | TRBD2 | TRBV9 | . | CASSAGLAGRTDTQYF | TGTGCCAGCAGCGCGGGACTAGCGGGGCGCACAGATACGCAGTATTTT
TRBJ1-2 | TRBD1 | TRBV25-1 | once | CASSGIYRGVYGYTF | TGTGCCAGCAGTGGAATATACAGGGGGGTCTATGGCTACACCTTC
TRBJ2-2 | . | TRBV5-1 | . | CASSLVHGGTGELFF | TGCGCCAGCAGCTTGGTTCACGGCGGAACCGGGGAGCTGTTTTTT
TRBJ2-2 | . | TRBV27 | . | CASSFTLTGELFF | TGTGCCAGCAGTTTCACTCTTACCGGGGAGCTGTTTTTT
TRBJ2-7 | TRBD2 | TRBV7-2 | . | CASSLGGGAHLYEQYF | TGTGCCAGCAGCTTAGGCGGGGGGGCGCACCTCTACGAGCAGTACTTC
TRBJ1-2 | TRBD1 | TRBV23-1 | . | CASMTGFGGYTF | TGCGCCAGCATGACAGGGTTCGGAGGCTACACCTTC
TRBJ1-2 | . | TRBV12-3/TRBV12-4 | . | CASSRHPGGYTF | TGTGCCAGCAGCCGACACCCCGGGGGCTACACCTTC
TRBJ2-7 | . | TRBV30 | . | CAWSRQRYEQYF | TGTGCCTGGAGTCGACAGAGATACGAGCAGTACTTC
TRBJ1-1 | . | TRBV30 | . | CAWSVSGTEAFF | TGTGCCTGGAGTGTGTCAGGGACAGAAGCTTTCTTT
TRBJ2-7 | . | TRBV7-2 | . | CASSHSATWGEQYF | TGTGCCAGCAGCCACAGCGCCACATGGGGCGAGCAGTACTTC
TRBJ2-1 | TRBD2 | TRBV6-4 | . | CASSALAGGYLNEQFF | TGTGCCAGCAGTGCGCTAGCGGGAGGTTATCTGAATGAGCAGTTCTTC
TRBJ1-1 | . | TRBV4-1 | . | CASSLIVNGQKEAFF | TGCGCCAGCAGCCTCATAGTGAACGGCCAAAAGGAAGCTTTCTTT
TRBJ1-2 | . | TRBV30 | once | CAWSARGYGYTF | TGTGCCTGGAGCGCTAGGGGCTATGGCTACACCTTC
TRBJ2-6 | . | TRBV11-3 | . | CASSLGSSGANVLTF | TGTGCCAGCAGCTTAGGTAGCTCTGGGGCCAACGTCCTGACTTTC
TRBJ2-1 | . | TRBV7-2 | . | CASSPLGREQFF | TGTGCCAGCAGCCCGCTTGGACGGGAGCAGTTCTTC
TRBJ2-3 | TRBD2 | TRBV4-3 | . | CASSQDWVSASGTSTDTQYF | TGCGCCAGCAGCCAAGACTGGGTTTCTGCTAGCGGTACCAGCACAGATACGCAGTATTTT
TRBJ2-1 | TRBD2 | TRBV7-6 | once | CASSWTSGEYNEQFF | TGTGCCAGCAGCTGGACTAGCGGGGAGTACAATGAGCAGTTCTTC
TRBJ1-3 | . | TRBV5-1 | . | CASSVTGFDTIYF | TGCGCCAGCAGCGTGACGGGATTTGACACCATATATTTT
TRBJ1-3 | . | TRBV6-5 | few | CASSYSFNSGNTIYF | TGTGCCAGCAGTTACTCGTTCAACTCTGGAAACACCATATATTTT
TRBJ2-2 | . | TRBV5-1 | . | CASRATVANTGELFF | TGCGCCAGCAGAGCGACAGTCGCGAACACCGGGGAGCTGTTTTTT
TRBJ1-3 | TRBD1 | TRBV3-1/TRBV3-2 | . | CAPQDRGHTIYF | TGTGCCCCCCAAGACAGGGGACACACCATATATTTT
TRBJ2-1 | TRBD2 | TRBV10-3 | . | CAISDTSGGQSSYNEQFF | TGTGCCATCAGTGATACTAGCGGGGGCCAATCATCCTACAATGAGCAGTTCTTC
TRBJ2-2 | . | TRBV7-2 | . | CASSFRGGGTGELFF | TGTGCCAGCAGCTTCCGAGGGGGTGGCACCGGGGAGCTGTTTTTT
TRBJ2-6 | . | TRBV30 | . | CAFSGHSGANVLTF | TGTGCCTTCTCGGGGCACTCTGGGGCCAACGTCCTGACTTTC
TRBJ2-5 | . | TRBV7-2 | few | CASSLFQQLETQYF | TGTGCCAGCAGCTTATTTCAGCAGCTAGAGACCCAGTACTTC
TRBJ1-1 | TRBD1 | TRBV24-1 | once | CATSGGPGGDGNTEAFF | TGTGCCACCAGCGGGGGGCCAGGGGGCGACGGGAACACTGAAGCTTTCTTT
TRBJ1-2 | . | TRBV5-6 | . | CASSLEMRYGYTF | TGTGCCAGCAGCTTGGAAATGAGGTATGGCTACACCTTC
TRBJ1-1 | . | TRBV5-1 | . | CASSLNPRGNTEAFF | TGCGCCAGCAGCTTGAATCCGAGGGGGAACACTGAAGCTTTCTTT
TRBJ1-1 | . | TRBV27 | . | CASIPDGGRAFF | TGTGCCAGCATCCCCGACGGTGGTCGAGCTTTCTTT
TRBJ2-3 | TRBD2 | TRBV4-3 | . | CASSQDLATSGRAGTDTQYF | TGCGCCAGCAGCCAAGATTTGGCGACTAGCGGGAGGGCGGGCACAGATACGCAGTATTTT
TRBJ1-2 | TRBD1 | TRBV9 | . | CASSVGDRGVGYTF | TGTGCCAGCAGCGTAGGGGACAGGGGTGTTGGCTACACCTTC
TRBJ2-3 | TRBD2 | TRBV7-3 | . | CASSLLAGGVTDTQYF | TGTGCCAGCAGCTTATTAGCGGGAGGGGTCACAGATACGCAGTATTTT
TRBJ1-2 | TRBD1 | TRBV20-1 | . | CSASTGQGVTNYGYTF | TGCAGTGCTAGTACGGGACAGGGGGTTACTAACTATGGCTACACCTTC
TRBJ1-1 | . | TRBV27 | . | CASRPLGGSTEAFF | TGTGCCAGCCGTCCATTGGGGGGTAGCACTGAAGCTTTCTTT
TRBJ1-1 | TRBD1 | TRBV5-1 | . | CASKIQGGNTEAFF | TGCGCCAGCAAAATCCAGGGGGGGAACACTGAAGCTTTCTTT
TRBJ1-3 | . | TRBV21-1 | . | CASSIAVQGRNTIYF | TGTGCCAGCAGCATAGCAGTTCAGGGCCGAAACACCATATATTTT
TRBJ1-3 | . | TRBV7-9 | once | CASSLDLVPSGNTIYF | TGTGCCAGCAGCTTAGATTTGGTCCCCTCTGGAAACACCATATATTTT
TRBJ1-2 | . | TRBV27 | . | CASSRTREGIYGYTF | TGTGCCAGCAGTCGCACACGGGAGGGGATCTATGGCTACACCTTC